A single sample is the source of the 13 T cell receptor beta chains below, sequenced in a study of tumor-infiltrating lymphocytes in primary liver carcinoma. Co-extracting RNA and DNA was done with roughly 18-32 mg of unsorted bulk tissue as input. TCR beta cDNA was made from around 520 ng total RNA with a constant-region primer. Libraries of TCR beta came from three nested multiplex PCR rounds with slightly modified ARM-PCR. A C-beta reverse primer was combined with TRBV1-TRBV30 forward primers in the first two PCR rounds, and each round had 9 to 10 cycles. TCRdb independently ran MiXCR on the multiplex PCR reads; one entry per CDR3 protein. This table has about 200,000 distinct CDR3 sequences, around four fifths appearing once. Sequencing was performed on tumor tissue from primary liver carcinoma. These receptors were taken from a man aged 35 to 55 with primary liver carcinoma and hepatitis B virus infection.

CDR3 in DNA: TGTGCCAGCAGTCGGGGACTAGTGGGAGTTTTGACCTACAATGAGCAGTTCTTC. Translated: CASSRGLVGVLTYNEQFF. This chain joins TRBV5-6 and TRBJ2-1; 8 bases are a match to TRBD2. The V gene's germline CDR1 is SGHDT and CDR2 YYEEEE. Trimming removed 5 bases from V and 2 bases from J; junction bases left unmatched: 15. The CDR3 contains 18 residues. Using reference TRBV5-6 and TRBJ2-1 for the parts outside the CDR3, the full variable domain is DAGVTQSPTHLIKTRGQQVTLRCSPKSGHDTVSWYQQALGQGPQFIFQYYEEEERQRGNFPDRFSGHQFPNYSSELNVNALLLGDSALYLCASSRGLVGVLTYNEQFFGPGTRLTVL.

The chain joins TRBV18 to TRBJ2-1; TRBD2 might be the D (6 bases). Looked up from germline, CDR1 is KGHSH and CDR2 is LQKENI. Between the trimmed V and J ends, which lost 3 bases and 8 bases, there was a span of 20 bases. This CDR3 is 16 amino acids long. In nucleotides, the CDR3 is TGTGCCAGCTCACCCATGGGACTCCGGCCTGGGGATGAGCAGTTCTTC. This gives the protein CASSPMGLRPGDEQFF.

About this clonotype itself: A read error may account for a junction end that differs from germline. The genes are TRBV13 and TRBJ2-3, with TRBD1 matching over 7 bases. Germline lookup yields CDR1 PRHDT and CDR2 FYEKMQ (reference sequence). CDR3 length equals 15 residues. CDR3 DNA sequence: TGTGCCGGCAGCCCTGGCACAGGGGGCACAGATACGCAGTATTTT. Protein: CAGSPGTGGTDTQYF.

The chain joins TRBV28 to TRBJ2-7; 8 nucleotides line up with TRBD2. V lost 5 bases, J lost 4 bases, and 7 bases stayed unmatched. Germline-derived CDR1 and CDR2 are MDHEN and SYDVKM. This CDR3 is 14 amino acids long. CDR3 residues: CASSRGGLRYEQYF. CDR3 in DNA: TGTGCCAGCAGTCGGGGGGGGCTACGTTACGAGCAGTACTTC.

Regarding this clonotype: The conserved closing phenylalanine or tryptophan is absent in this CDR3, likely reflecting a read error. The chain has TRBV10-3 and TRBJ2-7; the D is unclear. Trimming left V 11 bases short and J 5 bases short, with 19 bases between. Germline assignment: CDR1 ENHRY and CDR2 SYGVKD. This CDR3 comprises 13 residues. The CDR3 DNA follows: TGTGCCTCACAATCGGGCTTGTTTGACGAGCAGTACCTC. It specifies CASQSGLFDEQYL.

Remarks on this clonotype: The missing conserved phenylalanine or tryptophan at the end of this CDR3 makes a read error likely. The DNA is omitted, as the CDR3 cannot be located on it reliably, and the CDR3 follows TCRdb's listing. The genes are TRBV5-6 and TRBJ2-7; no DNA check was done on the table's D call, TRBD2. Looked up from germline, CDR1 is SGHDT and CDR2 is YYEEEE. The length of the CDR3 is 14 amino acids, counting both ends. CDR3 region: CASSFPGLAYERYY.

On this clonotype: One end of the junction varies from germline; a read error may be responsible. The chain combines TRBV11-2 with TRBJ1-1; D ambiguous. The CDR3 contains 13 residues. Germline lookup yields CDR1 SGHAT and CDR2 FQNNGV. Written as DNA, the CDR3 is TGTACCAGGAGCTTAGGACTGAACAATGAAGCTTTCTTT. Translated: CTRSLGLNNEAFF. Based on the CDR3 plus reference TRBV11-2 and TRBJ1-1, the full variable domain is EAGVAQSPRYKIIEKRQSVAFWCNPISGHATLYWYQQILGQGPKLLIQFQNNGVVDDSQLPKDRFSAERLKGVDSTLKIQPAKLEDSAVYLCTRSLGLNNEAFFGQGTRLTVV.

The chain is built from TRBV6-2 or TRBV6-3 and TRBJ2-1; TRBD2 matches 7 bases. The CDR3 sequence is 14 residues long. Looked up from germline, CDR1 is MNHEY and CDR2 is SVGEGT. V shed 2 bases, J shed 7 bases, and the junction held 5 bases outside the gene matches. CDR3 in amino acids: CASSYPKAGNEQFF. The CDR3 bases are TGTGCCAGCAGTTACCCTAAAGCGGGAAATGAGCAGTTCTTC.

V usage is TRBV29-1 and J usage is TRBJ2-7, with 7 bases that match TRBD1. Germline V gives CDR1 SQVTM, CDR2 ANQGSEA. The CDR3 consists of 12 residues. Here the CDR3 reads CSGRQGVGEQYF. DNA of the CDR3: TGCAGTGGGAGACAGGGAGTAGGGGAGCAGTACTTC.

Turning to this clonotype: The junction departs from the called germline gene at one end, perhaps through a read error. The rearrangement uses TRBV6-6 and TRBJ1-2; TRBD1 agrees at 8 bases. This CDR3 is 15 amino acids long. Germline CDR1 reads MNHNY; CDR2 reads SVGAGI (reference sequence). The CDR3 reads CACSSDNGTGYGYAF. Written as DNA, the CDR3 is TGTGCCTGCAGTTCCGACAACGGGACAGGCTATGGCTACGCCTTC.

The V call is TRBV12-3 or TRBV12-4, the J call TRBJ2-4; tentatively, D is TRBD2 (6 bases). This CDR3 has 16 amino acids. Trimming left V 10 bases short and J 2 bases short, with 21 bases between. The CDR3 DNA follows: TGTGCCAATAGTTTGTTAGGGGACTTGACCAAAAACATTCAGTACTTC. This translates into CANSLLGDLTKNIQYF.

The chain combines TRBV4-2 with TRBJ2-1, with D tentatively TRBD2 (5 bases). V gave up 9 bases and J gave up 6 bases, with 18 bases separating them. CDR3 length equals 14 residues. CDR1 is LGHNA, CDR2 YNFKEQ, per germline. Here the CDR3 DNA reads TGTGCCAGTACAACGTCTATCGGGATCAATGAGCAGTTCTTC. It is translated as CASTTSIGINEQFF.

A note on this clonotype: The junction does not match germline at one end; this may be a read error. This sequence joins TRBV5-1 and TRBJ1-3; D ambiguous. The CDR3 totals 16 residues. Germline-derived CDR1 and CDR2 are SGHRS and YFSETQ. CDR3 nucleotide sequence: TGCGCCAGCAGTTTGAACGGGCAGAATCCTGGAAACAGCATATATTTT. The encoded protein is CASSLNGQNPGNSIYF. Full variable domain (rest looked up from reference TRBV5-1 and TRBJ1-3): KAGVTQTPRYLIKTRGQQVTLSCSPISGHRSVSWYQQTPGQGLQFLFEYFSETQRNKGNFPGRFSGRQFSNSRSEMNVSTLELGDSALYLCASSLNGQNPGNSIYFGEGSWLTVV.